The rows below give T cell receptor beta chains drawn from one sample of a study of cytomegalovirus exposure and HLA in healthy donors. Profiling relied on immunoSEQ multiplex PCR, and the TCRdb table lists in-frame clones only, not all of them. The sample records about 76,000 clones, approximately 79% being singletons. Sequencing used PBMCs. The receptors come from a man between 25 and 39 years old in good health and CMV-seronegative. Each CDR3 is given with its conserved first and last residue. Each record gives: clone size, J gene, V gene, D gene, CDR3 DNA, CDR3 protein. A D gene is named only where the DNA matches it firmly. Part of the rows lack a size; the others show once, few, many or a class for expanded clones.

clone size: NA
J gene: TRBJ2-7
V gene: TRBV5-1
D gene: TRBD2
CDR3 DNA: TGCGCCAGCAGCTTGGTTACTAGCGGGGGGCCCTACGAGCAGTACTTC
CDR3 protein: CASSLVTSGGPYEQYF

clone size: NA
J gene: TRBJ2-7
V gene: TRBV18
D gene: TRBD2
CDR3 DNA: TGTGCCAGCTCACCAGGGACTAGCGGATACTACGAGCAGTACTTC
CDR3 protein: CASSPGTSGYYEQYF

clone size: NA
J gene: TRBJ2-7
V gene: TRBV7-9
D gene: NA
CDR3 DNA: TGTGCCAGCAGCTTAGACGGGTCGGGTGAGCAGTACTTC
CDR3 protein: CASSLDGSGEQYF

clone size: few
J gene: TRBJ1-3
V gene: TRBV18
D gene: NA
CDR3 DNA: TGTGCCAGCTCACCCGGGACTAGCTCTGGAAACACCATATATTTT
CDR3 protein: CASSPGTSSGNTIYF

clone size: NA
J gene: TRBJ1-2
V gene: TRBV10-2
D gene: NA
CDR3 DNA: TGCGCCAGCTTACCTGCCGGAGAGTATGGCTACACCTTC
CDR3 protein: CASLPAGEYGYTF

clone size: NA
J gene: TRBJ2-3
V gene: TRBV6-5
D gene: NA
CDR3 DNA: TGTGCCAGCAGTTACGGCCCTAGCACAGATACGCAGTATTTT
CDR3 protein: CASSYGPSTDTQYF

clone size: NA
J gene: TRBJ2-7
V gene: TRBV18
D gene: TRBD2
CDR3 DNA: TGTGCCAGCTCACCAGGTCTAGCGGGGAAATCCTACGAGCAGTACTTC
CDR3 protein: CASSPGLAGKSYEQYF

clone size: NA
J gene: TRBJ1-1
V gene: TRBV11-2
D gene: NA
CDR3 DNA: TGTGCCAGCAGCTTGTTCCCCGGGGGCACTGAAGCTTTCTTT
CDR3 protein: CASSLFPGGTEAFF

clone size: NA
J gene: TRBJ2-2
V gene: TRBV11-2
D gene: NA
CDR3 DNA: TGTGCCAGCAGCTTAGCCGGCGGGCCTCATATGAACACCGGGGAGCTGTTTTTT
CDR3 protein: CASSLAGGPHMNTGELFF

clone size: NA
J gene: TRBJ1-1
V gene: TRBV6-5
D gene: NA
CDR3 DNA: TGTGCCAGCAGTCGAGGACGGGAAGGAAAAGCTTTCTTT
CDR3 protein: CASSRGREGKAFF

clone size: NA
J gene: TRBJ2-2
V gene: TRBV5-4
D gene: TRBD2
CDR3 DNA: TGTGCCAGCAGCATTGTAGCGGGGGGGCCCACCGGGGAGCTGTTTTTT
CDR3 protein: CASSIVAGGPTGELFF

clone size: NA
J gene: TRBJ2-7
V gene: TRBV10-2
D gene: NA
CDR3 DNA: TGCGCCAGCAGTCAGACTGAATACGAGCAGTACTTC
CDR3 protein: CASSQTEYEQYF

clone size: NA
J gene: TRBJ1-2
V gene: TRBV27
D gene: TRBD1
CDR3 DNA: TGTGCCAGCAGTATAACCTTGGACAGGTCTTATGGCTACACCTTC
CDR3 protein: CASSITLDRSYGYTF

clone size: NA
J gene: TRBJ2-3
V gene: TRBV4-2
D gene: NA
CDR3 DNA: TGTGCCAGCAGCCAAGGACAGGAGATAGATACGCAGTATTTT
CDR3 protein: CASSQGQEIDTQYF

clone size: once
J gene: TRBJ2-2
V gene: TRBV7-2
D gene: NA
CDR3 DNA: TGTGCCAGCAGCCTCACTGCCGGGGAGCTGTTTTTT
CDR3 protein: CASSLTAGELFF

clone size: once
J gene: TRBJ2-1
V gene: TRBV27
D gene: TRBD2
CDR3 DNA: TGTGCCAGCAAGGGGACTAGCGGGAAGAATGAGCAGTTCTTC
CDR3 protein: CASKGTSGKNEQFF

clone size: NA
J gene: TRBJ2-6
V gene: TRBV7-3
D gene: NA
CDR3 DNA: TGTGCCAGCAGCTTAGCCGGGACTGCCAACTCTGGGGCCAACGTCCTGACTTTC
CDR3 protein: CASSLAGTANSGANVLTF

clone size: NA
J gene: TRBJ2-1
V gene: TRBV10-3
D gene: NA
CDR3 DNA: TGTGCCATCAGCGATAGAGGGTACGATGAGCAGTTCTTC
CDR3 protein: CAISDRGYDEQFF

clone size: NA
J gene: TRBJ1-5
V gene: TRBV10-2
D gene: NA
CDR3 DNA: TGCGCCAGCAGGTCAGGAAATCAGCCCCAGCATTTT
CDR3 protein: CASRSGNQPQHF

clone size: few
J gene: TRBJ2-7
V gene: TRBV2
D gene: NA
CDR3 DNA: TGTGCCAGCAGTGGGGGGGGGCGCGAGCAGTACTTC
CDR3 protein: CASSGGGREQYF

clone size: NA
J gene: TRBJ1-2
V gene: TRBV5-6
D gene: NA
CDR3 DNA: TGTGCCAGCAGCGTAACTTTGAGTGGCTACACCTTC
CDR3 protein: CASSVTLSGYTF

clone size: NA
J gene: TRBJ2-7
V gene: TRBV30
D gene: NA
CDR3 DNA: TGTGCCTGGAGCGCCAGCTACGAGCAGTACTTC
CDR3 protein: CAWSASYEQYF

clone size: NA
J gene: TRBJ1-4
V gene: TRBV6-6
D gene: NA
CDR3 DNA: TGTGCCAGCAGTTCCAGGGCAACTAATGAAAAACTGTTTTTT
CDR3 protein: CASSSRATNEKLFF

clone size: NA
J gene: TRBJ2-2
V gene: TRBV4-3
D gene: NA
CDR3 DNA: TGCGCCAGCAGCCCCCAATCGGGGGACACCGGGGAGCTGTTTTTT
CDR3 protein: CASSPQSGDTGELFF

clone size: NA
J gene: TRBJ2-1
V gene: TRBV6-5
D gene: TRBD2
CDR3 DNA: TGTGCCAGCAGTCGTACCGGGGGGGCTGTCAATGAGCAGTTCTTC
CDR3 protein: CASSRTGGAVNEQFF

clone size: NA
J gene: TRBJ2-7
V gene: TRBV19
D gene: NA
CDR3 DNA: TGTGCCAGTAGTATAGGGCTGTGGGGCCCTAACGAGCAGTACTTC
CDR3 protein: CASSIGLWGPNEQYF

clone size: NA
J gene: TRBJ2-3
V gene: TRBV7-9
D gene: NA
CDR3 DNA: TGTGCCAGCAGCTTTGCGGGCCCGCCAGGAGATACGCAGTATTTT
CDR3 protein: CASSFAGPPGDTQYF

clone size: NA
J gene: TRBJ2-1
V gene: TRBV30
D gene: NA
CDR3 DNA: TGTGCCTGGAATAGGCGACGGAAGGGGATTGAGCAGTTCTTC
CDR3 protein: CAWNRRRKGIEQFF

clone size: NA
J gene: TRBJ1-3
V gene: TRBV4-1
D gene: NA
CDR3 DNA: TGCGCCAGCAGCCAAGTAATTCGGGGCTCTGGAAACACCATATATTTT
CDR3 protein: CASSQVIRGSGNTIYF

clone size: NA
J gene: TRBJ2-1
V gene: TRBV7-6
D gene: TRBD2
CDR3 DNA: TGTGCCAGCAGCCAGACTAGCGGGGCTTACAATGAGCAGTTCTTC
CDR3 protein: CASSQTSGAYNEQFF

clone size: NA
J gene: TRBJ2-1
V gene: TRBV5-1
D gene: NA
CDR3 DNA: TGCGCCAGCAGGAGAAGCTCCTACAATGAGCAGTTCTTC
CDR3 protein: CASRRSSYNEQFF

clone size: once
J gene: TRBJ2-5
V gene: TRBV7-9
D gene: TRBD2
CDR3 DNA: TGTGCCAGCAGCTACCCCGGGGGGGAGGGGTCCCAAGAGACCCAGTACTTC
CDR3 protein: CASSYPGGEGSQETQYF